This T cell receptor beta chain comes out of a study of blood T cells in healthy people across ages. Study overall: Per every two T cells, about one barcoded beta molecule was captured by template switching. Findings and caveats of the study: Observed TCR beta diversity showed a strong correlation with the percentage of naive T cells as measured by flow cytometry.

This CDR3 region has 15 residues. Germline assignment: CDR1 DFQATT and CDR2 SNEGSKA (reference sequence). Sample donors were healthy Caucasian individuals that came from Russia, aged roughly 6 to 95. Around 10 milliliters of peripheral blood were drawn from each donor. A note on this clonotype: Its target is unknown.

Primers used in a second PCR of roughly 6 to 11 cycles were a sample-barcoded 5' primer and a J-beta primer mix. Each CDR3 protein gets one entry after TCRdb re-called the 5' RACE reads with MiXCR. The table has roughly 860,000 distinct CDR3 sequences, 62% seen once. This chain connects TRBV20-1 to TRBJ2-4; 7 positions match TRBD1. The J call is uncertain, as TRBJ2-7 better fits the DNA end. The TCR comes from a man aged 25-45 years in good health. Sequences were obtained from blood. Here the CDR3 reads CSASPPDRATYEQYF. CDR3 DNA sequence: TGCAGTGCATCCCCCCCAGACAGGGCGACCTACGAGCAGTACTTC.